Presented here are 18 T cell receptor beta chains from one specimen sequenced in a study of control samples from healthy donors and cancer patients (dated by TCRdb to the early 2020s). Library generation was performed with the immunoSEQ multiplex PCR assay. The clones in this table, taken by TCRdb from immuneACCESS, are in-frame only. Not every clone is retained; where verified, under half of the shortfall comes from an unresolved V gene, and the cause of the rest is unknown. For this sample the table gives about 89,000 clones, of which more than 75% were detected only once. The leading ten clones occupy approximately 2% of the sample. The sample was blood. These receptors all stem from a woman between 40 and 55 years old in good health.

This clone was observed once. The V and J genes are TRBV5-4 and TRBJ2-7, with TRBD2 matching over 9 bases. There are 13 residues in the CDR3. Germline CDR1 reads SGHNT; CDR2 reads YYREEE (reference sequence). With 4 bases clipped from V and 5 bases from J, the junction kept 4 bases outside the gene matches. The CDR3 region is CASSTRGGDEQYF. The DNA for the CDR3 is TGTGCCAGCAGCACGCGGGGGGGCGACGAGCAGTACTTC.

The V and J genes are TRBV10-1 and TRBJ1-2, with D possibly TRBD1 on 6 matching bases. Germline assignment: CDR1 WNHNN and CDR2 SYGVQD (reference sequence). There are 16 residues in the CDR3. Trimming left V 6 bases short and J 0 bases short, with 17 bases between. The CDR3 bases are TGCGCCAGCAGGGGCCCCGACAGGCCCGCTAACTATGGCTACACCTTC. Residues: CASRGPDRPANYGYTF.

This clone was detected only a few times. The CDR3 bases are TGTGCCAGTAGTCCCTATGGGGCCGTGAACACTGAAGCTTTCTTT. It is translated as CASSPYGAVNTEAFF. The rearrangement links TRBV19 to TRBJ1-1; perhaps TRBD1 as D (5 bases). The V end was cut by 5 bases, the J end by 0 bases, with 13 bases between. CDR1 is LNHDA, CDR2 SQIVND, per germline (reference sequence). This CDR3 is 15 amino acids long.

CDR3 residues: CAWRPDRGRKYNEQFF. CDR3 DNA sequence: TGTGCCTGGAGACCTGACAGGGGGCGTAAATACAATGAGCAGTTCTTC. The chain employs TRBV30 and TRBJ2-1, with TRBD1 matching over 10 bases. V lost 3 bases, J lost 4 bases, and 9 bases stayed unmatched. CDR1 and CDR2 from the germline V gene are GTSNPN and SVGIG (reference sequence). The CDR3 consists of 16 residues.

Only one count was recorded for this clone. The chain has TRBV11-3 and TRBJ2-4; 9 nucleotides line up with TRBD2. In germline, CDR1 is SGHNT, CDR2 YENEEA. The CDR3 is 17 residues long. V gave up 5 bases and J gave up 3 bases; unmatched junction bases: 11. The CDR3 sequence: CASSEGGGGALKNIQYF. The CDR3 coding sequence is TGTGCCAGCAGCGAGGGAGGCGGGGGGGCCCTCAAAAACATTCAGTACTTC.

The chain combines TRBV30 with TRBJ1-2; D unclear. The CDR3 extends over 13 amino acids. V was shortened by 0 bases and J by 2 bases, with 7 bases between the two germline ends. Germline values: CDR1 GTSNPN, CDR2 SVGIG (reference sequence). The CDR3 spells CAWSVVSNYGYTF. CDR3 in DNA: TGTGCCTGGAGTGTTGTAAGCAACTATGGCTACACCTTC.

This chain links TRBV30 with TRBJ1-2; D ambiguous. CDR1 and CDR2 from the germline V gene are GTSNPN and SVGIG (reference sequence). The CDR3 has 13 residues. The V and J ends lost 4 bases and 7 bases respectively, with 16 bases between them. In nucleotides, the CDR3 is TGTGCCTGGACCTCCGGGTCTATGGGTGGCTACACCTTC. Its translation: CAWTSGSMGGYTF.

This clone appeared once. The gene calls are TRBV30 and TRBJ1-2, with 11 bases fitting TRBD1. Germline V gives CDR1 GTSNPN, CDR2 SVGIG (reference sequence). The CDR3 runs to 12 residues. The V segment lost 7 bases and the J segment 7 bases; nucleotides outside the gene matches: 5. The CDR3: CALFGTGGGYTF. In nucleotides, the CDR3 is TGTGCCTTGTTTGGGACAGGGGGTGGCTACACCTTC.

V and J are TRBV2 and TRBJ2-1; maybe TRBD1 (5 bases). Trimming removed 8 bases from V and 7 bases from J, with 18 bases in between. The length of the CDR3 is 14 residues. From germline, CDR1 is SNHLY and CDR2 FYNNEI. The CDR3: CASQGESRGNEQFF. In nucleotides, the CDR3 is TGTGCCAGCCAGGGCGAAAGTAGAGGTAATGAGCAGTTCTTC.

As for this clone: The junction shows a germline mismatch at one end, possibly a read error. The chain links TRBV15 to TRBJ2-7; D possibly corresponds to TRBD1 (6 bases). Germline CDR1 is LNHNV and CDR2 is YYDKDF (reference sequence). CDR3 length: 15 residues. This chain's CDR3 is CATSAQGHLSYGQYF. Written as DNA, the CDR3 is TGTGCCACCAGCGCACAGGGACACCTCTCCTACGGGCAGTACTTC.

The CDR3 nucleotides are TGTGCCAGCAGCTTAACGGAAGAAACGGCCGCTTCTAACTATGGCTACACCTTC. This sequence encodes CASSLTEETAASNYGYTF. The J gene is TRBJ1-2, the V gene TRBV7-3; D is ambiguous. CDR1 is SGHTA, CDR2 FQGTGA, per germline. Between the trimmed V and J ends, which lost 0 bases and 0 bases, there was a span of 17 bases. CDR3 size: 18 residues.

The CDR3 coding sequence is TGTGCCAGCAGCCAGACAGGGATGGGGCAGCCCCAGCATTTT. It is translated as CASSQTGMGQPQHF. The rearrangement joins TRBV7-9 to TRBJ1-5, with 7 bases aligning to TRBD1. CDR3 size: 14 residues. Germline V gene sequence: CDR1 SEHNR, CDR2 FQNEAQ (reference sequence). V was clipped by 5 bases and J by 7 bases; unmatched bases: 8.

The V and J genes are TRBV18 and TRBJ2-2, with 7 bases matching TRBD1. Germline V gene lookup returns CDR1 KGHSH and CDR2 LQKENI. Germline trimming cut 0 bases from V and 4 bases from J; bases unmatched to any gene: 5. CDR3 size: 16 residues. The CDR3: CASSPPGGFGTGELFF. CDR3 sequence (DNA): TGTGCCAGCTCACCACCAGGGGGCTTCGGCACCGGGGAGCTGTTTTTT.

J is TRBJ2-5 and V is TRBV27; the D gene is possibly TRBD1 (6 bases). The V gene lost 2 bases and the J gene lost 2 bases, with 9 bases spanning the gap. The length of the CDR3 is 14 residues. Germline V gene sequence: CDR1 MNHEY, CDR2 SMNVEV (reference sequence). CDR3 in DNA: TGTGCCAGCAGTTTAAGGGGGACACAAGAGACCCAGTACTTC. As protein: CASSLRGTQETQYF.

V gene TRBV5-6 combines with J gene TRBJ2-1, with D perhaps matching TRBD1 (5 bases). Between the trimmed V and J ends, which lost 4 bases and 9 bases, there was a span of 11 bases. Per the germline V gene, CDR1 is SGHDT and CDR2 is YYEEEE. This CDR3 contains 12 residues. The CDR3 DNA reads TGTGCCAGCAGCACGACAGTGGGTGAGCAGTTCTTC. The encoded protein is CASSTTVGEQFF.

The rearrangement uses TRBV2 and TRBJ2-7, with 11 bases lining up with TRBD1. This CDR3 region has 14 residues. Per the germline V gene, CDR1 is SNHLY and CDR2 is FYNNEI. Trimming at V came to 4 bases and at J to 6 bases, leaving 5 bases not matched to a gene. CDR3 loop: CASSGGQGASEQYF. The CDR3 nucleotides are TGTGCCAGCAGTGGTGGACAGGGGGCGAGCGAGCAGTACTTC.

This chain uses TRBV27 with TRBJ2-7, with D possibly called TRBD1 or TRBD2 (5 bases each). The CDR3 loop spans 13 amino acids. Germline values: CDR1 MNHEY, CDR2 SMNVEV (reference sequence). V lost 5 bases, J lost 0 bases, and 8 bases lay in between. CDR3 sequence reads: CASSTGGSYEQYF. DNA of the CDR3: TGTGCCAGCAGTACAGGAGGCTCCTACGAGCAGTACTTC.

This chain joins TRBV24-1 and TRBJ2-3; D ambiguous. V dropped 7 bases and J dropped 6 bases, with 16 bases sitting between them. The CDR3 has 14 amino acids. Per the germline V gene, CDR1 is KGHDR and CDR2 is SFDVKD. The CDR3 sequence: CATREPNPPDTQYF. In nucleotides, the CDR3 is TGTGCCACCAGGGAACCAAATCCCCCGGATACGCAGTATTTT.